This T cell receptor (beta chain) was captured in a study of blood T cell repertoires in COVID-19. Study in general: COVID-19 samples collected from the United States, Italy and Spain covered acute and convalescent phases.

V lost 0 bases and J lost 0; bases outside the gene matches: 2. Germline loops: CDR1 SGDLS, CDR2 YYNGEE. CDR3 length: 15 residues. Each participant's cohort was designated according to participant-reported clinical history. What the recovered Cohort 3 donors had was two negative PCRs, clearance, or symptom resolution. Sequencing used immunoSEQ multiplex PCR; TCRdb keeps in-frame clones, though not all of them. The data contain fewer than 350,000 clones, over 75% of them singletons. This receptor was obtained from a man aged 30 to 45 who had recovered from COVID-19. The chain carries TRBV9 and TRBJ1-2, with TRBD1 matching over 7 bases. What was sequenced was PBMCs or T cells enriched from blood (not recorded which). The CDR3 protein is CASSVGGQPNYGYTF. The CDR3 DNA sequence: TGTGCCAGCAGCGTAGGGGGACAGCCTAACTATGGCTACACCTTC.